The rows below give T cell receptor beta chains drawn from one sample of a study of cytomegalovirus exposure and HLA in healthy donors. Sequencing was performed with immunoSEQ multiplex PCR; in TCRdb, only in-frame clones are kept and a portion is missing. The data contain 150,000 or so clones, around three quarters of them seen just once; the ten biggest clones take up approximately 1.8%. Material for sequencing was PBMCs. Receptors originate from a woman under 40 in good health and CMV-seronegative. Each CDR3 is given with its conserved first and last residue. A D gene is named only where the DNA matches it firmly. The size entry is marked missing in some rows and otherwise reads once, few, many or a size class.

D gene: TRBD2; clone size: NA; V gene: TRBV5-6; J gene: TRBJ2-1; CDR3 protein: CASSLGLAGGGYNEQFF; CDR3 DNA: TGTGCCAGCAGCTTGGGGCTAGCGGGAGGAGGGTACAATGAGCAGTTCTTC
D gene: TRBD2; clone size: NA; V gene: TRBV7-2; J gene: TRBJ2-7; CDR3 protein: CASSLARSSGSSYEQYF; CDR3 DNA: TGTGCCAGCAGCTTAGCGCGGTCTAGCGGGAGTAGCTACGAGCAGTACTTC
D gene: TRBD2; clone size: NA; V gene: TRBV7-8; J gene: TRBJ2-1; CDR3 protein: CASSLQAGVVDEQFF; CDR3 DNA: TGTGCCAGCAGCCTGCAAGCGGGAGTTGTCGATGAGCAGTTCTTC
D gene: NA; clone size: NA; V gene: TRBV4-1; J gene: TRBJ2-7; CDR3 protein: CASSQDRPRDYEQYF; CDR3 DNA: TGCGCCAGCAGCCAAGATCGGCCACGGGACTACGAGCAGTACTTC
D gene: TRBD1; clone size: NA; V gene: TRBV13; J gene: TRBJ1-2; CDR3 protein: CASSPPDRAYGYTF; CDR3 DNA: TGTGCCAGCAGCCCCCCGGACAGGGCCTATGGCTACACCTTC
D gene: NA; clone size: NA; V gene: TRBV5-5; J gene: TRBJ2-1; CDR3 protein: CASSLVLAPSNEQFF; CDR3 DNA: TGTGCCAGCAGCTTGGTACTAGCCCCTAGTAATGAGCAGTTCTTC
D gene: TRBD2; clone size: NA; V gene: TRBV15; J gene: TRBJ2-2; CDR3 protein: CATSRAPGLGFPGELFF; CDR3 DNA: TGTGCCACCAGCAGAGCTCCGGGACTAGGTTTCCCCGGGGAGCTGTTTTTT
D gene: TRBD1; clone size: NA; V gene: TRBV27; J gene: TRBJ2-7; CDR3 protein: CASSPGPGQGDHEQYF; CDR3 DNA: TGTGCCAGCAGTCCTGGACCGGGACAGGGGGATCACGAGCAGTACTTC
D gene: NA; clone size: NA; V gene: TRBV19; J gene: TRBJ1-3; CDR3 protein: CASSIRTAGSGNTIYF; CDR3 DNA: TGTGCCAGTAGTATTAGGACAGCCGGCTCTGGAAACACCATATATTTT
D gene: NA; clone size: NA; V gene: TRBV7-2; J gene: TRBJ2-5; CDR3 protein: CASSLSTARETQYF; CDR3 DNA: TGTGCCAGCAGCTTATCGACAGCTCGAGAGACCCAGTACTTC
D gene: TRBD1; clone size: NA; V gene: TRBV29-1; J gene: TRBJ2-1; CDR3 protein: CSVAQGGGEQFF; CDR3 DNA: TGCAGCGTCGCCCAAGGGGGCGGCGAGCAGTTCTTC
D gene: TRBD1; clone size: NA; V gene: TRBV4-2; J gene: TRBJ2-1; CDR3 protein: CASSRNPGQGFNEQFF; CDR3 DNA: TGTGCCAGCAGCCGGAACCCGGGACAGGGGTTCAATGAGCAGTTCTTC
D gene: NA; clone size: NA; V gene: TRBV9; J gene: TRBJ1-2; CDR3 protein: CASSVDSSVNYGYTF; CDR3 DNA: TGTGCCAGCAGCGTTGACAGCTCTGTTAACTATGGCTACACCTTC
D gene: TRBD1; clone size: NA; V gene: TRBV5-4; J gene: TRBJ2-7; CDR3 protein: CASSSPTGNSYEQYF; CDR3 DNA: TGTGCCAGCAGCTCGCCGACAGGGAACTCCTACGAGCAGTACTTC
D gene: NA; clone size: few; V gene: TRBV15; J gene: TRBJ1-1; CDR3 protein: CATTESGGHAEAFF; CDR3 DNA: TGTGCCACCACTGAGAGCGGGGGCCACGCTGAAGCTTTCTTT
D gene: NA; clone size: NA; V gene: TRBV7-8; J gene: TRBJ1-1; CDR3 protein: CASGLGGLLNTEAFF; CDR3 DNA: TGTGCCAGCGGTTTGGGGGGGCTATTGAACACTGAAGCTTTCTTT